This TCR beta chain emerged from a study of Ad26.COV2.S vaccination and SARS-CoV-2 variants. The trim removed 6 bases at V and 5 bases at J, leaving 5 bases unmatched. The CDR3 extends over 13 amino acids. Germline V gene lookup returns CDR1 KGHSH and CDR2 LQKENI. The treatment was: some 20 received Ad26.COV2.S at low or high dose, single or two shots; five or six received placebo; per-sample allocation not given. Day 63 following the first vaccine or placebo injection was when the samples were taken. Produced via immunoSEQ multiplex PCR; TCRdb's table is partial and in-frame only. The sample shows fewer than 400,000 clones, just over 85% of them seen only once. As to this clone: This same CDR3 is encoded by further DNA sequences in the sample.

The starting material was peripheral blood, obtained in a trial of Ad26.COV2.S vaccine versus placebo. The chain has TRBV18 and TRBJ1-1; 8 positions agree with TRBD1. This clonotype was obtained from a person between 18 and 65 years old who received the Ad26.COV2.S COVID-19 vaccine or a placebo. The CDR3 DNA reads TGTGCCAGCTCGTCCGACAGGGGAACTGAAGCTTTCTTT. Protein sequence: CASSSDRGTEAFF.